The 7 T cell receptor beta chains below come from one sample, sequenced in a study of cytomegalovirus exposure and HLA in healthy donors. Measured with immunoSEQ multiplex PCR; TCRdb has only the in-frame clones, and not every one. The top ten hold roughly 12% of the sample, which has about 200,000 clones, around 84% seen once. The sample was PBMCs. The receptors derive from a woman under 40 in good health and CMV-seropositive.

This clone was picked up one time. The chain joins TRBV27 to TRBJ2-1; 7 bases are a match to TRBD2. The junction had 13 bases not matched to a gene; V was cut back by 5 bases and J by 6 bases. Germline CDR1 reads MNHEY; CDR2 reads SMNVEV (reference sequence). The CDR3 loop spans 16 amino acids. The CDR3 region has the DNA TGTGCCAGCAGTCCGAGGGCTAGCGGCCTTTTCAATGAGCAGTTCTTC. This sequence encodes CASSPRASGLFNEQFF.

The V and J genes are TRBV7-9 and TRBJ2-2; D is possibly TRBD1 (5 bases). CDR3 length equals 14 residues. Per germline, CDR1 SEHNR and CDR2 FQNEAQ (reference sequence). Trimming took 3 bases from V and 4 from J, leaving 9 bases between them. The CDR3 loop is CASSFAQGTGELFF. DNA for the CDR3: TGTGCCAGCAGCTTCGCGCAGGGCACCGGGGAGCTGTTTTTT.

J is TRBJ2-7 and V is TRBV18, with a weak D call TRBD1 (5 bases). Between the trimmed V and J ends, which lost 3 bases and 0 bases, there was a span of 9 bases. The CDR3 length is 14 residues. From germline, CDR1 is KGHSH and CDR2 LQKENI. For the CDR3, the DNA is TGTGCCAGCTCACCTATGACAGTCTCCTACGAGCAGTACTTC. The encoded protein is CASSPMTVSYEQYF.

J is TRBJ1-1 and V is TRBV2; tentative D call: TRBD1 (6 bases). Germline assignment: CDR1 SNHLY and CDR2 FYNNEI. CDR3 size: 14 residues. Trimming cost V 8 bases and J 6 bases, with 19 bases left between them. CDR3 sequence (DNA): TGTGCCAGCCGCGTGGGGAGGGGGTTGCCTGAAGCTTTCTTT. It specifies CASRVGRGLPEAFF.

The chain couples TRBV6-5 to TRBJ2-7; tentatively, D is TRBD1 (6 bases). CDR1 and CDR2 (germline): MNHEY, SVGAGI. V lost 7 bases to trimming and J lost 7 bases, with 17 bases between them. The CDR3 length is 13 residues. The CDR3 loop is CASTNEQGLEQYF. CDR3 in DNA: TGTGCCAGCACCAACGAACAGGGTCTGGAGCAGTACTTC.

The chain links TRBV6-5 to TRBJ2-1; a possible D gene is TRBD2 (6 bases). V lost 4 bases, J lost 4 bases, and 14 bases lay in between. CDR3 size: 15 residues. The germline gives CDR1 MNHEY, CDR2 SVGAGI. The CDR3 is CASSFTGTPYNEQFF. In DNA form, the CDR3 reads TGTGCCAGCAGTTTCACCGGGACTCCGTACAATGAGCAGTTCTTC.

This rearrangement joins TRBV10-3 to TRBJ1-1; no firm D call. This CDR3 region has 13 residues. Germline CDR1 ENHRY, CDR2 SYGVKD. Trimming cost V 7 bases and J 3 bases, with 12 bases left between them. The CDR3 DNA reads TGTGCCATCAATTTTAACCGGGACACTGAAGCTTTCTTT. Translation: CAINFNRDTEAFF.